The next 28 T cell receptor beta chains were all read from a single sample in a study of blood T cells in healthy people across ages (dated by TCRdb to between 2014 and 2016). The library was produced with 5' RACE. Sequencing was carried out with an Illumina HiSeq 2500. A second roughly 7 to 12 cycle PCR used a sample-barcoded 5' primer and a J-beta primer mix. TCRdb reanalyzed the raw reads on its own, using fastp at Q25 for trimming and MiXCR for clone calling, and kept in-frame beta chains. Each CDR3 protein appears once, grouped with its most common genes and DNA. Within this sample are over a million distinct CDR3 sequences, with around 55% of them counted one time only. The ten largest clones add up to 6.5% to 8.5% of the sample. The sample was blood. Every receptor here comes from a man aged 18 to 29 in good health.

This clonotype was seen ten or more times. The genes are TRBV7-9 and TRBJ1-5; D call uncertain. CDR1 SEHNR and CDR2 FQNEAQ come from the germline V gene (reference sequence). The CDR3 totals 13 residues. Deletions cut 1 base from V and 4 bases from J, with 5 bases between. The chain's CDR3 is CASSLGPNQPQHF. CDR3 nucleotides: TGTGCCAGCAGCTTAGGTCCGAATCAGCCCCAGCATTTT.

The gene calls are TRBV7-2 and TRBJ2-1; TRBD2 might be the D (6 bases). V was cut by 1 base and J by 6 bases, with 16 bases left in between. Germline-derived CDR1 and CDR2 are SGHTA and FQGNSA. The CDR3 length is 16 residues. CDR3 loop: CASSLGTSGFSNEQFF. For the CDR3, the DNA is TGTGCCAGCAGCTTAGGGACCAGCGGGTTCTCCAATGAGCAGTTCTTC. Filled out from reference TRBV7-2 and TRBJ2-1, the complete variable domain reads GAGVSQSPSNKVTEKGKDVELRCDPISGHTALYWYRQSLGQGLEFLIYFQGNSAPDKSGLPSDRFSAERTGGSVSTLTIQRTQQEDSAVYLCASSLGTSGFSNEQFFGPGTRLTVL.

This clonotype was detected once. This chain joins TRBV5-1 and TRBJ2-1, with unresolved D. The J call may be wrong; the DNA end is better matched by TRBJ2-7. The CDR3 extends over 15 amino acids. Germline CDR1 is SGHRS and CDR2 is YFSETQ. CDR3: CASRHTWSSYNEQYF. The CDR3 DNA sequence: TGCGCCAGCAGGCACACTTGGAGCTCCTACAATGAGCAGTACTTC.

Regarding this clonotype: Sequence at one end of the junction differs from germline and may be a read error. The rearrangement links TRBV12-3 or TRBV12-4 to TRBJ2-1; TRBD2 matches at 9 bases. This CDR3 has 18 amino acids. The CDR3 nucleotides read TGTACCAGCAGTTTTGTCCTAGCGGGAATGGTCCCTTACAATGAGCAGTTCTTC. Residues: CTSSFVLAGMVPYNEQFF.

Remarks on this clonotype: This clone may be a read error of a much larger clone one base away. The chain uses TRBV4-3 and TRBJ2-6, with D unresolved. The germline V gene has CDR1 LGHNA and CDR2 YSLEER. The CDR3 totals 17 residues. The CDR3 here is CDSSQESSSSGANVLTF. The DNA for the CDR3 is TGCGACAGCAGCCAAGAATCCTCATCCTCTGGGGCCAACGTCCTGACTTTC.

V and J are TRBV7-9 and TRBJ2-7; D is perhaps TRBD2 (6 bases). CDR1 and CDR2 from the germline V gene are SEHNR and FQNEAQ (reference sequence). The V end was cut by 5 bases, the J end by 4 bases, with 24 bases between. The CDR3 sequence is 17 residues long. In DNA, the CDR3 is TGTGCCAGCAGCCCACCCCTGGGAGGACTCGCCTCGTACGAGCAGTACTTC. It specifies CASSPPLGGLASYEQYF. Together with reference TRBV7-9 and TRBJ2-7, the CDR3 gives the full variable domain: DTGVSQNPRHKITKRGQNVTFRCDPISEHNRLYWYRQTLGQGPEFLTYFQNEAQLEKSRLLSDRFSAERPKGSFSTLEIQRTEQGDSAMYLCASSPPLGGLASYEQYFGPGTRLTVT.

CDR3 nucleotide sequence: TGTGCCAGCAGTAGTCCGGGACAGCACAATGAGCAGTTCTTC. Translating gives CASSSPGQHNEQFF. The V call is TRBV6-1, the J call TRBJ2-1, with 7 bases that match TRBD1. V shed 5 bases and J 5 bases; nucleotides not matched to a gene: 6. The CDR3 is 14 amino acids. Germline lookup yields CDR1 MNHNS and CDR2 SASEGT.

This clonotype was found once. The chain links TRBV12-5 to TRBJ2-3; the D gene is possibly TRBD2 (5 bases). CDR3 size: 13 residues. The V gene's germline CDR1 is LGHNT and CDR2 FRNRAP. V lost 5 bases, J lost 6 bases, and 12 bases lay in between. The CDR3 DNA sequence: TGTGCTAGTGGTCCAACTAGTGCGGATACGCAGTATTTT. Amino acids: CASGPTSADTQYF.

The chain is built from TRBV3-1 and TRBJ1-1; D gene uncertain. There are 11 residues in the CDR3. Germline V gene sequence: CDR1 LGHDT, CDR2 YNNKEL (reference sequence). This CDR3 is CVVIKNTEAFF. The CDR3, as DNA: TGTGTAGTGATTAAGAACACTGAAGCTTTCTTT.

The chain links TRBV6-6 to TRBJ2-3; 9 positions agree with TRBD2. The germline V gene encodes CDR1 MNHNY and CDR2 SVGAGI (reference sequence). CDR3 length: 15 amino acids. V dropped 2 bases and J dropped 5; count of bases not matched to a gene: 5. The CDR3 reads CASSYAGGKGDTQYF. CDR3 bases: TGTGCCAGCAGTTACGCGGGAGGGAAAGGAGATACGCAGTATTTT.

This clonotype was counted between two and nine times. The rearrangement links TRBV4-1 to TRBJ2-7; 10 bases match TRBD2. Losses at the gene ends were 4 bases for V and 2 bases for J; bases not matched to a gene: 17. CDR1 is MGHRA, CDR2 YSYEKL, per germline. The CDR3 runs to 19 residues. DNA for the CDR3: TGCGCCAGCAGCCTACGAGAAGCGGGAGGGCCGTTTAGCACCTACGAGCAGTACTTC. Protein: CASSLREAGGPFSTYEQYF.

V is TRBV9 and J is TRBJ2-1; TRBD1 or TRBD2 may be the D gene (6 bases each). The CDR3 covers 16 residues. With 4 bases removed from V and 7 bases from J, the gap between germline ends came to 21 bases. Germline loops: CDR1 SGDLS, CDR2 YYNGEE. The CDR3 protein is CASSTLRGASKNEQFF. The CDR3 DNA sequence: TGTGCCAGCAGCACGCTAAGGGGGGCCAGTAAAAATGAGCAGTTCTTC.

This chain joins TRBV6-6 and TRBJ2-5; D unclear. This CDR3 is 11 amino acids long. Per germline, CDR1 MNHNY and CDR2 SVGAGI (reference sequence). Deletions cut 2 bases from V and 11 bases from J, with 9 bases between. In DNA form, the CDR3 reads TGTGCCAGCAGTTACGAGCAGCAGCAGTACTTC. Translation gives CASSYEQQQYF.

Here the CDR3 DNA reads TGCAGTGCTAGAAGTCAGAACAGCAATCAGCCCCAGCATTTT. It translates to CSARSQNSNQPQHF. The chain uses TRBV20-1 and TRBJ1-5, with D unresolved. The V and J ends lost 2 bases and 1 base respectively, with 9 bases between them. Per germline, CDR1 DFQATT and CDR2 SNEGSKA (reference sequence). This CDR3 has 14 amino acids.

The chain combines TRBV4-1 with TRBJ2-1; D is perhaps TRBD1 (5 bases). Trimming took off 0 bases at V and 4 bases at J, with 13 bases between the two ends. Germline loops: CDR1 MGHRA, CDR2 YSYEKL. The length of the CDR3 is 16 residues. CDR3: CASSQEARDVYNEQFF. The CDR3 region has the DNA TGCGCCAGCAGCCAAGAGGCCAGGGATGTATACAATGAGCAGTTCTTC.

The chain has TRBV5-1 and TRBJ1-2; D is uncertain. The CDR3 loop spans 14 amino acids. Germline V gene sequence: CDR1 SGHRS, CDR2 YFSETQ. Trimming shortened V by 7 bases and J by 0 bases, and 13 bases separated the two germline ends. CDR3: CASASSGSNYGYTF. The CDR3 nucleotides are TGCGCCAGCGCCTCGAGCGGGTCTAACTATGGCTACACCTTC.

This sequence joins TRBV7-2 and TRBJ2-1; 10 nucleotides agree with TRBD1. Trimming took 3 bases from V and 8 from J; bases not matched to a gene: 7. The CDR3 has 15 amino acids. Germline V CDR1 and CDR2: SGHTA, FQGNSA. CDR3 DNA sequence: TGTGCCAGCAGCTTTTTGGGACAGGGGTTCGATGAGCAGTTCTTC. As protein: CASSFLGQGFDEQFF.

The sample holds a few counts of this clonotype. This chain connects TRBV2 to TRBJ2-3, with a weak D call TRBD1 (5 bases). Germline V gene sequence: CDR1 SNHLY, CDR2 FYNNEI. The V end was cut by 2 bases, the J end by 4 bases, with 7 bases between. The CDR3 contains 13 residues. CDR3 nucleotides: TGTGCCAGCAGTGAATTCAGGGCAGATACGCAGTATTTT. Translating it yields CASSEFRADTQYF.

This chain joins TRBV2 and TRBJ1-6; 9 positions match TRBD1. V was clipped by 3 bases and J by 9 bases; unmatched bases: 3. Germline CDR1 SNHLY, CDR2 FYNNEI. The CDR3 totals 14 residues. The CDR3 DNA is TGTGCCAGCAGTGAGGTGACAGGGGGTTCACCCCTCCACTTT. This translates into CASSEVTGGSPLHF.

This clonotype appeared a few times. V and J are TRBV29-1 and TRBJ2-7; TRBD1 is a possible D gene (5 bases). Trimming shortened V by 1 base and J by 3 bases, and 16 bases separated the two germline ends. This CDR3 has 15 amino acids. Germline CDR1 is SQVTM and CDR2 is ANQGSEA. Here the CDR3 reads CSVEGPLDSNYEQYF. CDR3 coding DNA: TGCAGCGTTGAAGGGCCTCTAGACAGTAACTACGAGCAGTACTTC.

This clonotype was seen once. Germline is not matched at one junction end, which may reflect a read error. This chain links TRBV4-1 with TRBJ1-5, with TRBD1 identical over 8 bases. There are 18 residues in the CDR3. Germline V lookup: CDR1 MGHRA, CDR2 YSYEKL. CDR3 DNA sequence: TGCGCCAGCAGCCAAGATGGGACAGGCCCATATAGCAATCAGCCTCAGCATTTT. This gives the protein CASSQDGTGPYSNQPQHF.

The V call is TRBV7-9, the J call TRBJ1-6; tentatively, D is TRBD1 (6 bases). Trimming removed 5 bases from V and 8 bases from J, with 16 bases in between. Germline V CDR1 and CDR2: SEHNR, FQNEAQ (reference sequence). The CDR3 contains 15 residues. Here the CDR3 DNA reads TGTGCCAGCAGCCAGCACACGGACAGTTATTCACCCCTCCACTTT. It is translated as CASSQHTDSYSPLHF.

This clonotype was picked up a small number of times. The chain joins TRBV20-1 to TRBJ1-5; a weak D match, TRBD1 (5 bases). The CDR3 consists of 13 residues. Germline assignment: CDR1 DFQATT and CDR2 SNEGSKA (reference sequence). The chain's CDR3 is CRPPAGYNQPQHF. The CDR3 DNA is TGCCGCCCCCCCGCAGGGTACAATCAGCCCCAGCATTTT.

This clonotype came up a few times. The J gene is TRBJ2-3, the V gene TRBV29-1; 10 bases match TRBD1. The CDR3 sequence is 14 residues long. V lost 3 bases and J lost 3; bases outside the gene matches: 3. CDR1 is SQVTM and CDR2 is ANQGSEA in the germline V gene. The DNA for the CDR3 is TGCAGCGTTGACGGACAGGGGGAGACAGATACGCAGTATTTT. This sequence encodes CSVDGQGETDTQYF.

The rearrangement links TRBV2 to TRBJ2-7, with D possibly matching TRBD2 (5 bases). Looked up from germline, CDR1 is SNHLY and CDR2 is FYNNEI. V was clipped by 8 bases and J by 0 bases, with 8 bases between them. This CDR3 comprises 12 residues. For the CDR3, the DNA is TGTGCCAGCGTAGGAGGCTCCTACGAGCAGTACTTC. Translating it yields CASVGGSYEQYF.

The rearrangement links TRBV4-1 to TRBJ2-7; D possibly corresponds to TRBD1 (5 bases). The V end was cut by 0 bases, the J end by 7 bases, with 22 bases between. Looked up from germline, CDR1 is MGHRA and CDR2 is YSYEKL. The CDR3 sequence is 17 residues long. In DNA form, the CDR3 reads TGCGCCAGCAGCCAAGATCAGGGATTTATCGCGTACAATGAGCAGTACTTC. Encoded protein: CASSQDQGFIAYNEQYF.

The chain recombines TRBV6-5 with TRBJ1-1; TRBD1 might be the D (5 bases). Germline-derived CDR1 and CDR2 are MNHEY and SVGAGI. This CDR3 has 12 amino acids. The germline V and J ends were trimmed by 0 bases and 8 bases, with 7 bases remaining between them. The CDR3 sequence: CASSYSWGEAFF. The CDR3 DNA reads as TGTGCCAGCAGTTACTCCTGGGGGGAAGCTTTCTTT.

This clonotype was counted only a few times. This chain connects TRBV20-1 to TRBJ2-3; 8 nucleotides agree with TRBD2. The germline CDR1 and CDR2 sequences are DFQATT and SNEGSKA (reference sequence). The CDR3 is made up of 14 amino acids. V lost 5 bases to trimming and J lost 4 bases; unmatched junction nucleotides: 8. The CDR3 here is CSASRGLGADTQYF. CDR3 bases: TGCAGTGCTTCCAGGGGACTAGGAGCAGATACGCAGTATTTT.